This TCR beta chain was identified during a study of regulatory dendritic cells for organ transplantation. General observations from the study: Between individuals, the alloreactive memory CD8+ T cell pool differed considerably. Memory T cells were less diverse than naive, with memory CD8+ most oligoclonal.

FACS sorted CD4+ or CD8+ T cells into CD45RA+ naive and CD45RO+ memory. The CDR3 spans 14 residues. Trimming removed 6 bases from V and 1 base from J, with 12 bases in between. Germline V CDR1 and CDR2: MNHEY, SMNVEV (reference sequence). Sequencing was performed with immunoSEQ multiplex PCR; in TCRdb, only in-frame clones are kept and a portion is missing. Among some 10,000 clones listed, just over 70% were seen once. This clone is medium-sized by share. Its antigen is not known. The material sequenced was memory CD8+ T cells from blood. Documented subset: CD45RO+ memory T cells. The receptor comes from a human donor in good health. J is TRBJ1-1 and V is TRBV27, with D possibly matching TRBD1 (6 bases). In DNA, the CDR3 is TGTGCCAGCAGCATGGACAGCCGGAACACTGAAGCTTTCTTT. Protein product: CASSMDSRNTEAFF.